This T cell receptor (beta chain) was sequenced in a study of cytomegalovirus exposure and HLA in healthy donors. Study-level findings and limits: Analyzed later, association rates of TCRs varied across HLA loci, with DRB1 most and HLA-C fewest.

This clone was found a few times. Its antigen remains unknown. Amplification used 60 Vbeta primers and 13 Jbeta primers. Clones were sequenced by immunoSEQ multiplex PCR, and TCRdb holds only the in-frame ones, with some missing. The data contain roughly 120,000 clones, approximately 70% of them singletons. Germline V lookup: CDR1 MNHEY, CDR2 SMNVEV (reference sequence). The V end was cut by 2 bases, the J end by 5 bases, with 11 bases between. This CDR3 has 14 amino acids. This chain uses TRBV27 with TRBJ2-3; D is possibly TRBD2 (5 bases). The clonotype originates from a woman aged 30 to 39 in good health and CMV-seronegative. Sample: PBMCs. CDR3 in amino acids: CASSLIPRVDTQYF. The CDR3 nucleotides read TGTGCCAGCAGTTTAATCCCGCGGGTAGATACGCAGTATTTT.